Each of the 17 T cell receptor beta chains below was sequenced from the same sample in a study of blood T cell repertoires in COVID-19. TCRdb keeps only in-frame clones here, not all; method: immunoSEQ multiplex PCR. The repertoire includes around 230,000 clones, 65% to 90% of them detected once, and around 2% sits in the top ten. What was sequenced was peripheral blood. These TCRs come from a man in his forties or fifties who had recovered from COVID-19.

The rearrangement links TRBV5-5 to TRBJ2-7; tentatively, D is TRBD1 (5 bases). The CDR3 extends over 13 amino acids. V dropped 0 bases and J dropped 5 bases, with 9 bases sitting between them. Per germline, CDR1 SGHKS and CDR2 YYEKEE (reference sequence). The DNA of the CDR3 is TGTGCCAGCAGCTTGGTGGGGCTTGACGAGCAGTACTTC. This sequence encodes CASSLVGLDEQYF.

The chain carries TRBV19 and TRBJ1-1, with D unclear. V lost 6 bases to trimming and J lost 4 bases, with 15 bases between them. Germline V lookup: CDR1 LNHDA, CDR2 SQIVND (reference sequence). The CDR3 covers 14 residues. DNA for the CDR3: TGTGCCAGTAGCACGTCGGGGATCGGCACTGAAGCTTTCTTT. Translating gives CASSTSGIGTEAFF. Drawing the rest from reference TRBV19 and TRBJ1-1, the complete variable domain is DGGITQSPKYLFRKEGQNVTLSCEQNLNHDAMYWYRQDPGQGLRLIYYSQIVNDFQKGDIAEGYSVSREKKESFPLTVTSAQKNPTAFYLCASSTSGIGTEAFFGQGTRLTVV.

This chain uses TRBV5-1 with TRBJ2-5; TRBD1 agrees at 7 bases. V lost 0 bases and J lost 5; bases outside the gene matches: 10. Germline V CDR1 and CDR2: SGHRS, YFSETQ. The CDR3 is 16 amino acids. The DNA for the CDR3 is TGCGCCAGCAGCTTGGGGACAGGCTATCCAGCGGAGACCCAGTACTTC. Its protein product is CASSLGTGYPAETQYF.

The rearrangement uses TRBV2 and TRBJ2-7; tentative D call: TRBD2 (6 bases). V lost 8 bases and J lost 5, with 16 bases in between. CDR1 and CDR2 from the germline V gene are SNHLY and FYNNEI. The CDR3 is 13 residues long. The CDR3 DNA reads as TGTGCCAGCCGGGATACGGGAGTAAACGAGCAGTACTTC. Protein product: CASRDTGVNEQYF.

CDR3 in DNA: TGTGCCAGCAGGGGGTGGGGAGTGGCCAATGAGCAGTTCTTC. Its translation is CASRGWGVANEQFF. The chain recombines TRBV25-1 with TRBJ2-1; TRBD2 might be the D (5 bases). The CDR3 totals 14 residues. Trimming removed 6 bases at V and 6 bases at J, with 15 bases between. The germline V gene has CDR1 MGHDK and CDR2 SYGVNS.

V is TRBV5-4 and J is TRBJ2-2; the D gene is possibly TRBD2 (6 bases). Per germline, CDR1 SGHNT and CDR2 YYREEE (reference sequence). Trimming stripped 0 bases from V and 2 bases from J, with 14 bases between. There are 17 residues in the CDR3. The CDR3 reads CASSLGFSGYNTGELFF. The CDR3 bases are TGTGCCAGCAGCTTGGGATTTAGCGGATATAACACCGGGGAGCTGTTTTTT.

The CDR3 is CAWSPNRQAWSYEQYF. CDR3 sequence (DNA): TGTGCCTGGAGTCCGAACCGACAGGCATGGTCCTACGAGCAGTACTTC. This chain uses TRBV30 with TRBJ2-7; TRBD1 is a possible D gene (6 bases). Per the germline V gene, CDR1 is GTSNPN and CDR2 is SVGIG (reference sequence). This CDR3 is built from 16 residues. The V end lost 2 bases, the J end lost 1 base, and 18 bases lay between the germline ends.

J is TRBJ1-2 and V is TRBV6-4; D remains unclear. Trimming stripped 0 bases from V and 7 bases from J, with 15 bases between. Germline CDR1 and CDR2: MRHNA and SNTAGT. This CDR3 is built from 15 residues. The CDR3 sequence: CASSDSGGSGGGYTF. The CDR3 coding sequence is TGTGCCAGCAGTGACTCCGGAGGGAGTGGCGGTGGCTACACCTTC.

The chain has TRBV11-2 and TRBJ2-1, with 8 positions matching TRBD2. CDR3 length: 17 residues. The ends lost 2 bases at V and 8 bases at J; junction bases unmatched: 14. CDR1 is SGHAT and CDR2 is FQNNGV in the germline V gene. The CDR3 region has the DNA TGTGCCAGCAGCTTATTTACGTTAAGCGGGAGTCCCGATGAGCAGTTCTTC. Its translation: CASSLFTLSGSPDEQFF.

In this sample, this clone turned up a few times. The V call is TRBV5-1, the J call TRBJ2-7; no clear D gene. Germline V CDR1 and CDR2: SGHRS, YFSETQ. The CDR3 is 14 amino acids. The germline V and J ends were trimmed by 0 bases and 3 bases, with 10 bases remaining between them. The CDR3 DNA sequence: TGCGCCAGCAGCTTGGCAGGTGGTTACTACGAGCAGTACTTC. Translated, it gives CASSLAGGYYEQYF.

This chain links TRBV4-3 with TRBJ2-7; tentatively, D is TRBD2 (5 bases). The CDR3 runs 14 residues. Trimming took off 0 bases at V and 4 bases at J, with 10 bases between the two ends. Germline CDR1 and CDR2: LGHNA and YSLEER. The CDR3 DNA follows: TGCGCCAGCAGCCAAGACAGGTCGGGGTACGAGCAGTACTTC. This sequence encodes CASSQDRSGYEQYF.

In its sample, this clone was seen once. The rearrangement links TRBV7-2 to TRBJ2-3, with 11 positions matching TRBD2. Per germline, CDR1 SGHTA and CDR2 FQGNSA. This CDR3 region has 16 residues. J lost 1 base, V lost 5 bases, and 5 bases had no gene match. Written as DNA, the CDR3 is TGTGCCAGCAGCCTAGAACTAGCGGGGGGCACAGATACGCAGTATTTT. Protein: CASSLELAGGTDTQYF.

The chain has TRBV23-1 and TRBJ2-5, with 8 bases that match TRBD2. TRBV23-1 has ORF status, its function being uncertain. After removal of 7 bases from V and 3 bases from J, the junction contained 10 bases not matched to a gene. The CDR3 is made up of 15 amino acids. CDR3 protein: CASTPCAGGEETQYF. The CDR3 DNA reads as TGCGCCAGCACCCCTTGCGCGGGGGGAGAAGAGACCCAGTACTTC.

The CDR3 nucleotides read TGTGCCAGCAGCGGCCCAGACAGGGGTCGTCTCTATGGCTACACCTTC. Encoded protein: CASSGPDRGRLYGYTF. The rearrangement uses TRBV9 and TRBJ1-2, with 8 bases identical to TRBD1. The CDR3 has 16 amino acids. Germline V gene lookup returns CDR1 SGDLS and CDR2 YYNGEE. V lost 3 bases, J lost 4 bases, and 11 bases stayed unmatched.

The chain has TRBV29-1 and TRBJ2-3, with no clear D. This CDR3 spans 11 amino acids. Germline CDR1 reads SQVTM; CDR2 reads ANQGSEA. V was pared by 4 bases and J by 6 bases, with 8 bases between. The CDR3 DNA reads as TGCAGCGTTGGCATCGGGGATACGCAGTATTTT. This gives the protein CSVGIGDTQYF.

This clone was recorded a few times. The DNA for the CDR3 is TGTGCCAGCAGCCCAAGGGACAGTTTGTACGAGCAGTACTTC. This translates into CASSPRDSLYEQYF. The V gene is TRBV3-1 (or the pseudogene TRBV3-2), the J gene TRBJ2-7, with 7 bases matching TRBD1. CDR3 length equals 14 residues. V shed 4 bases, J shed 4 bases, and the junction held 7 bases outside the gene matches. Germline CDR1 reads LGHDT; CDR2 reads YNNKEL (reference sequence).

This rearrangement joins TRBV18 to TRBJ2-7, with 7 bases matching TRBD1. The germline V gene has CDR1 KGHSH and CDR2 LQKENI. The CDR3 contains 14 residues. J was trimmed by 4 bases and V by 6 bases; bases with no gene match: 9. The CDR3 here is CASSAGTEPYEQYF. The CDR3 nucleotides are TGTGCCAGCTCGGCCGGGACAGAACCTTACGAGCAGTACTTC.